This TCR beta chain is drawn from a study of blood T cells in healthy people across ages. Study information: The template switching approach captured approximately one barcoded beta molecule for every two T cells. Study results and limitations: Unsorted PBMC input precluded a conclusive naive versus antigen-experienced comparison. The percentage of naive T cells correlated strongly with TCR beta diversity.

This CDR3 has 14 amino acids. Germline V gene data show CDR1 as SGHRS and CDR2 as YFSETQ. Primers used in a second PCR of roughly 6 to 12 cycles were a sample-barcoded 5' primer and a J-beta primer mix. Every sample produced at least 2.5 million CDR3-containing paired-end reads. A single record per CDR3 protein comes from TCRdb applying MiXCR to the 5' RACE reads. The sample records hundreds of thousands of distinct CDR3 sequences, about 62% being singletons. As to this clonotype: The target antigen is unknown. Germline is not matched at one junction end, which may reflect a read error.

Sequenced material: blood. The gene calls are TRBV5-1 and TRBJ1-4; D gene uncertain. The sequence came from a man aged 30 to 39 in good health. The CDR3 here is CASSRTATNEKLFF. In nucleotides, the CDR3 is TGTGCCAGCAGTCGGACGGCAACTAATGAAAAACTGTTTTTT.